This record covers a single TCR beta chain. Assay: immunoSEQ multiplex PCR; the TCRdb copy retains only in-frame clones and omits some. The sample gives 330,000 or so clones, roughly 86% of which show up once; roughly a tenth is in the top ten. Germline V gene lookup returns CDR1 KGHSH and CDR2 LQKENI. V gave up 4 bases and J gave up 4 bases; unmatched junction bases: 6. This CDR3 has 15 residues. The data stem from a study of blood T cell repertoires in COVID-19. Followed longitudinally, the Seattle patients had been enrolled during active infection. The sequence was collected from a man aged 30 to 45 with COVID-19, enrolled during active disease. This chain connects TRBV18 to TRBJ2-2, with TRBD1 identical over 7 bases. Sequencing was done on a sample of peripheral blood. The CDR3: CASSRQGYSTGELFF. As DNA, the CDR3 is TGTGCCAGCTCACGACAGGGTTATTCCACCGGGGAGCTGTTTTTT.